The present entry profiles one T cell receptor (beta chain) with its context. Donors in Cohort 3 counted as recovered after two negative PCRs, clearance, or symptom resolution. This sample is part of a study of blood T cell repertoires in COVID-19. Some clones are missing from TCRdb's copy, which holds only in-frame ones; the method was immunoSEQ multiplex PCR. The repertoire holds about 320,000 clones, 80% to 90% seen once, with about 10% in the top ten. Trimming at V came to 0 bases and at J to 5 bases, leaving 5 bases not matched to a gene. Germline V gives CDR1 MDHEN, CDR2 SYDVKM. The CDR3 consists of 16 residues.

Specimen: PBMCs or T cells enriched from blood (not recorded which). The TCR was taken from a woman aged 18-29 years who had recovered from COVID-19. The chain combines TRBV28 with TRBJ2-1; 9 nucleotides align to TRBD1. This CDR3 reads CASSLWVGQGNNEQFF. CDR3 sequence (DNA): TGTGCCAGCAGTTTATGGGTGGGACAGGGCAACAATGAGCAGTTCTTC.